This is a list of T cell receptor beta chains from one sample in a study of beta chain features in type 1 diabetes. The assay was immunoSEQ multiplex PCR, and TCRdb's table has in-frame clones only and misses some. Of tens of thousands of clones listed, 49% are singletons. Sequencing input: central memory CD4+ T cells from blood. The receptors shown here come from a man aged 25-40 years with type 1 diabetes. CDR3s include the opening cysteine and the closing phenylalanine or tryptophan. The D gene is left open where the match is weak. Clone size is shown for a subset of rows, as once, few, many or a class of expanded clone.

V gene	D gene	J gene	clone size	CDR3 DNA	CDR3 protein
TRBV7-2	NA	TRBJ2-3	NA	TGTGCCAGCAGCCCCCCTCTTACAGATACGCAGTATTTT	CASSPPLTDTQYF
TRBV25-1	NA	TRBJ2-2	NA	TGTGCCAGCAGTGAAAACCTAGCGAACACCGGGGAGCTGTTTTTT	CASSENLANTGELFF
TRBV7-2	NA	TRBJ2-3	few	TGTGCCAGCAGCTTAGGAGAGGCATACACAGATACGCAGTATTTT	CASSLGEAYTDTQYF
TRBV6-1	NA	TRBJ1-5	NA	TGTGCCAGCACCGGGGGCGGGGGTCAGCCCCAGCATTTT	CASTGGGGQPQHF
TRBV5-5	TRBD1	TRBJ1-4	NA	TGTGCCAGCAGCTTGGCCCAAGAGGGGACAGGAAAACTGTTTTTT	CASSLAQEGTGKLFF
TRBV5-6	TRBD2	TRBJ2-5	NA	TGTGCCAGCACCCGACTAGCGGGAGAGACCCAGTACTTC	CASTRLAGETQYF
TRBV29-1	NA	TRBJ1-2	NA	TGCAGCGTTTCTGTACAGTTCGATTATGGCTACACCTTC	CSVSVQFDYGYTF
TRBV28	TRBD1	TRBJ1-1	NA	TGTGCCAGCAGTTCTCCGGGACAGGCCCAGGCTTTCTTT	CASSSPGQAQAFF
TRBV5-1	NA	TRBJ1-1	NA	TGCGCCAGCAGCTCGGACAGTAGTTCCACTGAAGCTTTCTTT	CASSSDSSSTEAFF
TRBV7-2	TRBD2	TRBJ2-1	NA	TGTGCCAGCAGCGAGAGGGCTAGCGGCTACAATGAGCAGTTCTTC	CASSERASGYNEQFF
TRBV7-9	TRBD1	TRBJ1-5	NA	TGTGCCAGCAGCGGCCCCGGGACAGCTAGCAATCAGCCCCAGCATTTT	CASSGPGTASNQPQHF
TRBV7-2	NA	TRBJ2-7	few	TGTGCCAGCAGCTCCCCTCCGGGGGAGCAGTACTTC	CASSSPPGEQYF
TRBV30	TRBD1	TRBJ1-5	few	TGTGCCTGGAGTGTTGGGACAGGGGGGAGCAATCAGCCCCAGCATTTT	CAWSVGTGGSNQPQHF
TRBV5-1	TRBD2	TRBJ2-5	few	TGCGCCAGCAGCAACGGACTAGCAGGCCAAGAGACCCAGTACTTC	CASSNGLAGQETQYF
TRBV4-1	NA	TRBJ2-7	NA	TGCGCCAGCAGCCAAGATGTTGCGGGGGCGGGCGAGCAGTACTTC	CASSQDVAGAGEQYF
TRBV30	NA	TRBJ1-6	NA	TGTGCGAGGTACCGGGTTTCCTATAATTCACCCCTCCACTTT	CARYRVSYNSPLHF
TRBV5-4	NA	TRBJ1-1	few	TGTGCCAGCAGCTTGACATCAGGGAACACTGAAGCTTTCTTT	CASSLTSGNTEAFF
TRBV5-8	NA	TRBJ2-5	NA	TGTGCCAGCAGGATGGACCAGGGCCGAGAGACCCAGTACTTC	CASRMDQGRETQYF
TRBV5-1	NA	TRBJ2-3	NA	TGCGCCAGCAGCTCTAGGGACACGGATACGCAGTATTTT	CASSSRDTDTQYF
TRBV18	TRBD1	TRBJ1-2	NA	TGTGCCAGCTCCCTCGGGACAGGGGCGCATGATGGCTACACCTTC	CASSLGTGAHDGYTF
TRBV7-2	NA	TRBJ2-1	NA	TGTGCCAGCAGCCTCGACAATGAGCAGTTCTTC	CASSLDNEQFF
TRBV28	TRBD2	TRBJ2-7	NA	TGTGCCAGCAGTTCCGGGGGGAGACACGAGCAGTACTTC	CASSSGGRHEQYF
TRBV5-1	NA	TRBJ1-5	NA	TGCGCCAGCAGCCCGGACGGACAGTTCAATCAGCCCCAGCATTTT	CASSPDGQFNQPQHF
TRBV19	NA	TRBJ1-5	NA	TGTGCCAGTAGTAAAGGACAGCTCAATCAGCCCCAGCATTTT	CASSKGQLNQPQHF
TRBV5-1	TRBD1	TRBJ2-2	few	TGCGCCGGAAGACAGGGGGCTGCCACCGGGGAGCTGTTTTTT	CAGRQGAATGELFF
TRBV7-2	TRBD1	TRBJ1-1	NA	TGTGCCAGCAGCTTAAGGGCGGACAGGGAAGCTTTCTTT	CASSLRADREAFF
TRBV11-2	NA	TRBJ2-3	NA	TGTGCCAGCAGCTCCCAGGCGGGGTCAGATACGCAGTATTTT	CASSSQAGSDTQYF
TRBV2	NA	TRBJ2-5	NA	TGTGCCAGCGCCATCGGAGGGACCCAGTACTTC	CASAIGGTQYF
TRBV5-1	NA	TRBJ2-1	NA	TGCGCCAGCAGCTTGGAGCCAGGGTCCAATGAGCAGTTCTTC	CASSLEPGSNEQFF
TRBV5-8	TRBD2	TRBJ2-1	NA	TGTGCCAGCAGTCTTACTAGCGGGGGCGTCTATGAGCAGTTCTTC	CASSLTSGGVYEQFF
TRBV19	TRBD1	TRBJ1-3	NA	TGTGCCAGTAAGGGACAGTCTACTGGAAACACCATATATTTT	CASKGQSTGNTIYF
TRBV30	NA	TRBJ1-2	NA	TGTGCCTGGATAGGGGGGGGTAACTATGGCTACACCTTC	CAWIGGGNYGYTF
TRBV5-1	NA	TRBJ1-1	NA	TGCGCCAGCAGCCTGCCCGCCAGCGGGACTGAAGCTTTCTTT	CASSLPASGTEAFF
TRBV6-1	NA	TRBJ2-3	few	TGTGCCAGCAGCCCCCTGGGGCCTAGCACAGATACGCAGTATTTT	CASSPLGPSTDTQYF
TRBV6-6	TRBD1	TRBJ2-7	once	TGTGCCAGCAGTCCCTGGACAGGGAGAAGCTACGAGCAGTACTTC	CASSPWTGRSYEQYF
TRBV4-2	NA	TRBJ2-5	few	TGTGCCAGCAGCCCGGACCCCACGGTAGCGGCTCAAGAGACCCAGTACTTC	CASSPDPTVAAQETQYF
TRBV5-4	NA	TRBJ2-5	NA	TGTGCCAGCAGCTTGGCCACAGCGGGCGGAGAGACCCAGTACTTC	CASSLATAGGETQYF
TRBV5-6	NA	TRBJ1-1	NA	TGTGCCAGCACCCCATCGAACACTGAAGCTTTCTTT	CASTPSNTEAFF
TRBV18	TRBD2	TRBJ2-1	NA	TGTGCCAGCTCCCTAGGAATTTCCGGGAGGGATGAGCAGTTCTTC	CASSLGISGRDEQFF
TRBV11-2	NA	TRBJ2-3	few	TGTGCCAGCCGTCTTAGGGGGGGGAGCACAGATACGCAGTATTTT	CASRLRGGSTDTQYF
TRBV7-2	TRBD1	TRBJ1-2	once	TGTGCCAGCAGCCCGACAGGGGCTCAGGGCTACACCTTC	CASSPTGAQGYTF
TRBV5-1	TRBD2	TRBJ2-5	few	TGCGCCAGCAGCCCTAGCGGAGCCCAAGAGACCCAGTACTTC	CASSPSGAQETQYF
TRBV15	NA	TRBJ2-7	NA	TGTGCCACCAGCAGAGATCTGGCAGGTTCCTACGAGCAGTACTTC	CATSRDLAGSYEQYF
TRBV19	TRBD2	TRBJ2-5	NA	TGTGCCAGTAGGACTAGCGGGAGAGGGGGAGAGACCCAGTACTTC	CASRTSGRGGETQYF
TRBV10-2	NA	TRBJ2-3	many	TGCGCCAGCAGTGAGGTCTGGGGGCCCACAGATACGCAGTATTTT	CASSEVWGPTDTQYF
TRBV5-4	TRBD2	TRBJ2-1	NA	TGTGCCAGCAGCTTCAGCGGGAGCTTTTACAATGAGCAGTTCTTC	CASSFSGSFYNEQFF
TRBV9	NA	TRBJ2-5	NA	TGTGCCAGCAGCGCCCCAGGGGGGAGGTTCCAGGAGACCCAGTACTTC	CASSAPGGRFQETQYF
TRBV30	NA	TRBJ2-2	NA	TGTGCCTGGAGTGTTCGGGTTGGCACCGAGGAGCTGTTTTTT	CAWSVRVGTEELFF
TRBV19	NA	TRBJ2-3	NA	TGTGCCAGTAGGCGTGGAGGGCAGTACGAGCCAGATACGCAGTATTTT	CASRRGGQYEPDTQYF
TRBV11-3	TRBD2	TRBJ2-1	once	TGTGCCAGCAGCTTAGGCGGGGGAAGCTCCTACAATGAGCAGTTCTTC	CASSLGGGSSYNEQFF
TRBV27	TRBD1	TRBJ1-4	NA	TGTGCCAGCAGTCCTAGACAGGGTTGGAATGAAAAACTGTTTTTT	CASSPRQGWNEKLFF
TRBV7-9	TRBD1	TRBJ2-2	NA	TGTGCCAGCAGCCCGGAGACAGGGGGGCCTGGCGGGGAGCTGTTTTTT	CASSPETGGPGGELFF
TRBV5-4	NA	TRBJ1-1	few	TGTGCCAGCAGCCCTGGGACAACAATGAACACTGAAGCTTTCTTT	CASSPGTTMNTEAFF
TRBV10-3	TRBD1	TRBJ1-1	NA	TGTGCCACCCTTGGGACAGAGGGGGCCAACACTGAAGCTTTCTTT	CATLGTEGANTEAFF
TRBV4-1	TRBD1	TRBJ1-2	NA	TGCGCCAGCAGCCAAGGGACAGGGAACTATGGCTACACCTTC	CASSQGTGNYGYTF
TRBV2	NA	TRBJ2-7	NA	TGTGCCAGCAAGAAAGAGGGTAGCTCCTACGAGCAGTACTTC	CASKKEGSSYEQYF